The entry below describes one T cell receptor beta chain. Its antigen is currently unknown. Per-sample PBMC isolation yielded at least 7 million cells. This sample was included in a study of blood T cells in healthy people across ages. Across the whole study: Template switching picked up about one barcoded beta molecule for each two T cells.

Whole-study findings and limits: Naive T cell percentage showed a strong correlation with the diversity of TCR beta.

CDR3 length equals 14 residues. V was cut by 7 bases and J by 5 bases, with 17 bases left in between. Germline CDR1 and CDR2: MNHEY and SVGAGI. PCR was performed a second time for about 7 to 12 cycles using a sample-barcoded 5' primer and a J-beta primer mix. Every cDNA molecule carried a tag from a template-switch adaptor bearing 12 random nucleotides. TCRdb reprocessed the 5' RACE reads via MiXCR and lists one record per CDR3 protein. The repertoire holds 720,000 or so distinct CDR3 sequences, with roughly 43% as singletons. The source of this sequence is a man older than 75 in good health. Input material: blood. This chain connects TRBV6-5 to TRBJ2-5, with D possibly TRBD1 on 6 matching bases. The CDR3 DNA reads TGTGCCAGCACCCCAGGGGCAGGGTGGGAGACCCAGTACTTC. Protein: CASTPGAGWETQYF.